The 18 T cell receptor beta chains below all came from one sample that was sequenced in a study of T-cell memory formation after mild COVID-19. TCRdb processed the 5' RACE reads anew with MiXCR; each CDR3 protein has one entry. The table includes hundreds of thousands of distinct CDR3 sequences, approximately 19% detected once. The source material was PBMCs or a T cell subset sorted from them (not recorded which). These receptors originate from an adult woman who had mild COVID-19 (a few samples of this study predate the infection). Cell type and time point are not known.

This chain uses TRBV24-1 with TRBJ2-7; D is uncertain. V was cut by 4 bases and J by 0 bases, with 12 bases left in between. Germline V CDR1 and CDR2: KGHDR, SFDVKD. There are 15 residues in the CDR3. This CDR3 is CATSDPGRSSYEQYF. The CDR3 coding sequence is TGTGCCACCAGTGACCCCGGACGGTCCTCCTACGAGCAGTACTTC.

This chain links TRBV5-1 with TRBJ1-1, with D perhaps TRBD1 (6 bases). CDR1 and CDR2 (germline): SGHRS, YFSETQ. V was pared by 4 bases and J by 1 base, with 14 bases between. The CDR3 length is 15 residues. The CDR3 DNA is TGCGCCAGCAGCCTCCTGACAGGACCGAACACTGAAGCTTTCTTT. Amino acid sequence: CASSLLTGPNTEAFF.

The V call is TRBV5-4, the J call TRBJ2-3, with D tentatively TRBD2 (5 bases). This CDR3 comprises 14 residues. The V end lost 4 bases, the J end lost 3 bases, and 12 bases lay between the germline ends. CDR1 and CDR2 from the germline V gene are SGHNT and YYREEE (reference sequence). The CDR3 DNA reads as TGTGCCAGCAGCGTGGGGAGAGGGACAGATACGCAGTATTTT. It yields the protein CASSVGRGTDTQYF. Based on the CDR3 plus reference TRBV5-4 and TRBJ2-3, the full variable domain is ETGVTQSPTHLIKTRGQQVTLRCSSQSGHNTVSWYQQALGQGPQFIFQYYREEENGRGNFPPRFSGLQFPNYSSELNVNALELDDSALYLCASSVGRGTDTQYFGPGTRLTVL.

This chain uses TRBV5-1 with TRBJ1-2; weak D call: TRBD1 (5 bases). From germline, CDR1 is SGHRS and CDR2 YFSETQ. Trimming pared 0 bases from V and 4 bases from J, leaving 16 bases between. The CDR3 totals 16 residues. The DNA of the CDR3 is TGCGCCAGCAGCTTGGCCGGGACCGCGGAGGGCTATGGCTACACCTTC. It translates to CASSLAGTAEGYGYTF.

There are many counts of this clonotype. CDR3 region: CASSLDREQPQHF. The CDR3 DNA is TGTGCCAGCAGTTTGGACAGGGAACAGCCCCAGCATTTT. The rearrangement uses TRBV7-9 and TRBJ1-5, with TRBD1 matching 8 bases. With V trimmed by 6 bases and J by 7 bases, 5 bases remained unmatched. Germline V lookup: CDR1 SEHNR, CDR2 FQNEAQ (reference sequence). This CDR3 has 13 residues.

This clonotype was observed a few times. V and J are TRBV7-8 and TRBJ2-5; the match to TRBD2 covers 13 bases. The CDR3 extends over 16 amino acids. V dropped 5 bases and J dropped 5; count of bases not matched to a gene: 8. The germline V gene encodes CDR1 SGHVS and CDR2 FQNEAQ. The DNA of the CDR3 is TGTGCCAGCAGCGTCGAGCGGACTAGCGGGAGTGAGACCCAGTACTTC. It is translated as CASSVERTSGSETQYF.

This clonotype has a handful of counts. The CDR3 is CASGASSGANVLTF. The CDR3 DNA follows: TGTGCCAGCGGGGCCTCCTCCGGGGCCAACGTCCTGACTTTC. This sequence joins TRBV12-3 or TRBV12-4 and TRBJ2-6, with D possibly TRBD1 on 5 matching bases. The V end lost 8 bases, the J end lost 4 bases, and 12 bases lay between the germline ends. The CDR3 spans 14 residues.

V and J are TRBV7-9 and TRBJ1-1, with 7 bases identical to TRBD1. V dropped 8 bases and J dropped 3; count of bases not matched to a gene: 12. Germline loops: CDR1 SEHNR, CDR2 FQNEAQ (reference sequence). The CDR3 has 15 amino acids. This chain's CDR3 is CASGIETGSDTEAFF. As DNA, the CDR3 is TGTGCCAGCGGAATAGAGACAGGGAGTGACACTGAAGCTTTCTTT.

The chain carries TRBV5-1 and TRBJ2-7, with D perhaps matching TRBD2 (5 bases). V was trimmed by 9 bases and J by 0 bases, leaving 22 bases between them. This CDR3 is 16 amino acids long. Germline V lookup: CDR1 SGHRS, CDR2 YFSETQ. The CDR3: CATAPLPTEVSYEQYF. The CDR3 DNA reads TGCGCCACCGCACCCCTCCCGACGGAGGTCTCCTACGAGCAGTACTTC.

The chain employs TRBV4-2 and TRBJ2-7; TRBD2 agrees at 11 bases. This CDR3 is built from 15 residues. From germline, CDR1 is LGHNA and CDR2 YNFKEQ. The ends lost 5 bases at V and 2 bases at J; junction bases unmatched: 5. The CDR3 sequence: CASSELSGGAYEQYF. CDR3 in DNA: TGTGCCAGCAGCGAACTTAGCGGGGGGGCCTACGAGCAGTACTTC.

This clonotype was counted between two and nine times. The genes are TRBV20-1 and TRBJ1-5; TRBD1 agrees at 7 bases. The CDR3 has 14 amino acids. Germline CDR1 and CDR2: DFQATT and SNEGSKA (reference sequence). The trim removed 0 bases at V and 4 bases at J, leaving 3 bases unmatched. The CDR3 nucleotides are TGCAGTGCTAGAGAGGGACAGCAGAATCAGCCCCAGCATTTT. It yields the protein CSAREGQQNQPQHF.

The chain links TRBV5-5 to TRBJ1-1, with D possibly being TRBD1 (5 bases). Trimming removed 3 bases from V and 0 bases from J, with 15 bases in between. The CDR3 is made up of 16 amino acids. Germline CDR1 SGHKS, CDR2 YYEKEE (reference sequence). CDR3 amino acids: CASSSDTLPMNTEAFF. CDR3 in DNA: TGTGCCAGCAGCTCGGACACTCTGCCCATGAACACTGAAGCTTTCTTT.

This clonotype showed up just a few times. V is TRBV5-4 and J is TRBJ2-1, with 7 bases that match TRBD1. The CDR3 extends over 13 amino acids. Germline CDR1 is SGHNT and CDR2 is YYREEE (reference sequence). The trim removed 3 bases at V and 8 bases at J, leaving 5 bases unmatched. DNA of the CDR3: TGTGCCAGCAGCTGGGACAGCCCGTATGAGCAGTTCTTC. Translated, it gives CASSWDSPYEQFF.

This clonotype was recorded a few times. The CDR3 DNA follows: TGCAGCGTTGAAATAGGTTCGTCGGATACGCAGTATTTT. As protein: CSVEIGSSDTQYF. The V gene is TRBV29-1, the J gene TRBJ2-3; D gene uncertain. Germline loops: CDR1 SQVTM, CDR2 ANQGSEA. CDR3 length: 13 residues. Deletions cut 2 bases from V and 6 bases from J, with 12 bases between.

This clonotype was observed a few times. The rearrangement joins TRBV7-9 to TRBJ2-7, with 7 positions matching TRBD1. Germline loops: CDR1 SEHNR, CDR2 FQNEAQ (reference sequence). The J segment lost 5 bases and the V segment lost 1 base, leaving 5 bases of the junction unmatched. This CDR3 spans 14 amino acids. CDR3 residues: CASSLGGQPNEQYF. The CDR3 DNA is TGTGCCAGCAGCTTAGGGGGACAGCCGAACGAGCAGTACTTC.

The V gene is TRBV29-1, the J gene TRBJ2-7; 10 bases line up with TRBD1. The CDR3 has 14 amino acids. Germline V gene lookup returns CDR1 SQVTM and CDR2 ANQGSEA. The ends lost 5 bases at V and 2 bases at J; junction bases unmatched: 6. The CDR3 region has the DNA TGCAGCGTTTCACCGGGACAGGGGCCCTACGAGCAGTACTTC. This translates into CSVSPGQGPYEQYF.

The V call is TRBV2, the J call TRBJ2-5; 11 nucleotides agree with TRBD2. Unmatched junction bases numbered 9, after V lost 10 bases and J lost 5 bases. CDR3 length: 14 residues. Germline V gives CDR1 SNHLY, CDR2 FYNNEI. CDR3 coding DNA: TGTGCCACCACCCCCACTAGCGGGAGTGAGACCCAGTACTTC. This translates into CATTPTSGSETQYF.

This clonotype showed up just a few times. J is TRBJ2-2 and V is TRBV20-1, with a weak D call TRBD2 (5 bases). Germline loops: CDR1 DFQATT, CDR2 SNEGSKA (reference sequence). Trimming removed 2 bases from V and 3 bases from J, with 10 bases in between. The CDR3 loop spans 14 amino acids. CDR3 nucleotide sequence: TGCAGTGCTAGAACCCAGCGGTACACCGGGGAGCTGTTTTTT. Translated, it gives CSARTQRYTGELFF.